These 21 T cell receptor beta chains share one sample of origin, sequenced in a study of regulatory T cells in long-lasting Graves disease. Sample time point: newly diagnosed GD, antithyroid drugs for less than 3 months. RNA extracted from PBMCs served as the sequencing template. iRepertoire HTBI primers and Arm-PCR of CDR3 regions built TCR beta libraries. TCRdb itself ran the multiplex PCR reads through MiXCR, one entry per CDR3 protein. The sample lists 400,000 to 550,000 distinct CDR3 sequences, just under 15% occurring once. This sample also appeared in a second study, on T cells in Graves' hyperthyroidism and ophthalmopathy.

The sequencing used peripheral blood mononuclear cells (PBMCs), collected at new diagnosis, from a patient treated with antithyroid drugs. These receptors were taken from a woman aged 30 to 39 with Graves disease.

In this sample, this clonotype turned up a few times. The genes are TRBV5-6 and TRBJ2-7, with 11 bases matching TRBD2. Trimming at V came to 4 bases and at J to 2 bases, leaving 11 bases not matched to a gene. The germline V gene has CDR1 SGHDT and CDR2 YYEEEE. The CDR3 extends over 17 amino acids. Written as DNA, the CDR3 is TGTGCCAGCAGCCCAGAGAAACTAGCGGGAGTCCCCTACGAGCAGTACTTC. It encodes CASSPEKLAGVPYEQYF.

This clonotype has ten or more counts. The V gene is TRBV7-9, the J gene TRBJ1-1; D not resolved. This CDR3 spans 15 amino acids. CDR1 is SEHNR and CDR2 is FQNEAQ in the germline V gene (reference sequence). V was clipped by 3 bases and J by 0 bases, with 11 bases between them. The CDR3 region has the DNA TGTGCCAGCAGCTTTTTGCCGAGCATGAACACTGAAGCTTTCTTT. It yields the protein CASSFLPSMNTEAFF.

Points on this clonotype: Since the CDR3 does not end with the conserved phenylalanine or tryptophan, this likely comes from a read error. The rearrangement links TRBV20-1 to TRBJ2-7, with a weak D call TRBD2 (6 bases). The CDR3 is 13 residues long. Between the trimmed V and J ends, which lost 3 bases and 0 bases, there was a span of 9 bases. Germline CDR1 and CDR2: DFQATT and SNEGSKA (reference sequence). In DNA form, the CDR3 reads TGCAGTGCTAGCCGCGGGGCCTCCTACGAGCAGTACTCC. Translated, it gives CSASRGASYEQYS.

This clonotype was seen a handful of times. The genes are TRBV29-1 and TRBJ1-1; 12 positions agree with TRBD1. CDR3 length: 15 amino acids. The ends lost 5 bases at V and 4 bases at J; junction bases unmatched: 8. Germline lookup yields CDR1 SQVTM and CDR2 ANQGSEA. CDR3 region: CSVQKRDRGLTEAFF. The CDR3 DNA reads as TGCAGCGTTCAGAAGCGGGACAGGGGGCTCACTGAAGCTTTCTTT.

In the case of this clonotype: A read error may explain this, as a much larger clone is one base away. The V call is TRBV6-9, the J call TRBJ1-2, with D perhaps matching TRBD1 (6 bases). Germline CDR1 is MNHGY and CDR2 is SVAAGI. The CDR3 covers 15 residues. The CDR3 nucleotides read TGTGCCAGCGGTTACTCGCCAGGGGTGGCCTATGGCTACACCTTC. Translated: CASGYSPGVAYGYTF.

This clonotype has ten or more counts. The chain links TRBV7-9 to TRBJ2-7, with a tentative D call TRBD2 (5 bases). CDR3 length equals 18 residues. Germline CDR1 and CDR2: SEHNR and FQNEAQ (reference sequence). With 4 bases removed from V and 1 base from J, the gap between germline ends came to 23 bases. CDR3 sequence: CASSSSATPSLRSYEQYF. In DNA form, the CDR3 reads TGTGCCAGCAGCTCCAGCGCCACCCCTAGCCTCAGGTCCTACGAGCAGTACTTC.

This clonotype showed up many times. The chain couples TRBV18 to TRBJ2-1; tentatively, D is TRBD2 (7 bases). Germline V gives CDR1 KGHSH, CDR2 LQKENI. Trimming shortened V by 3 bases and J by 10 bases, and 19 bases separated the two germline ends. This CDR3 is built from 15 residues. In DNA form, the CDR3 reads TGTGCCAGCTCACCTGGTGGACTAGGAGGGGGAGAGCAGTTCTTC. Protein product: CASSPGGLGGGEQFF.

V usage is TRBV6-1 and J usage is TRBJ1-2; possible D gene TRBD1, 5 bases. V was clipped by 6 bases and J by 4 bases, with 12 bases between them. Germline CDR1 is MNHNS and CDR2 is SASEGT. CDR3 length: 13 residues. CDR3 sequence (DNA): TGTGCCAGCAGCTTCAGGGAGTTCTATGGCTACACCTTC. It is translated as CASSFREFYGYTF.

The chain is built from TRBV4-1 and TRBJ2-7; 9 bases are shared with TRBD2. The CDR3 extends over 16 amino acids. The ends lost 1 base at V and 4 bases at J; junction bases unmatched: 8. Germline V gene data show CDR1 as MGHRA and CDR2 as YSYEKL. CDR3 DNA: TGCGCCAGCAGCCAAGGGACTAGCGCGAGCCAATACGAGCAGTACTTC. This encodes CASSQGTSASQYEQYF.

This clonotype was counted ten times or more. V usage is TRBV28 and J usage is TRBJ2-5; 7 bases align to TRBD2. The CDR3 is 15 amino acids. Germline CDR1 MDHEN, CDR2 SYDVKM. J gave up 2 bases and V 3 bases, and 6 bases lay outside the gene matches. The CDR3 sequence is CASSFRAGLQETQYF. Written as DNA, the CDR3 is TGTGCCAGCAGTTTTAGAGCGGGACTGCAAGAGACCCAGTACTTC.

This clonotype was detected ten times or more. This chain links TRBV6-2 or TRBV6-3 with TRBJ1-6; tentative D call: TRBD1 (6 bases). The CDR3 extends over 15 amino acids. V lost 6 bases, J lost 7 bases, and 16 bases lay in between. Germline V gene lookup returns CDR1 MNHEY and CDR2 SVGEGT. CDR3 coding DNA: TGTGCCAGCAGATCGCTAACAGGGTGGAATTCACCCCTCCACTTT. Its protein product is CASRSLTGWNSPLHF.

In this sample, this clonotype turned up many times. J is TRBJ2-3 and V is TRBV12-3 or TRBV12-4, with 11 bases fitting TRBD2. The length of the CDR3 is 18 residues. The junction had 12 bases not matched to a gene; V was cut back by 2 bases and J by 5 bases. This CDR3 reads CASSLRLAGGLQGDTQYF. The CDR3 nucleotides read TGTGCCAGCAGTTTAAGGCTAGCGGGAGGCCTACAGGGAGATACGCAGTATTTT.

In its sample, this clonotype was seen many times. Here the CDR3 reads CASSRGGAGGEKLFF. CDR3 bases: TGCGCCAGCAGCCGAGGTGGGGCAGGAGGAGAAAAACTGTTTTTT. The rearrangement uses TRBV4-1 and TRBJ1-4; D is possibly TRBD1 (5 bases). V was shortened by 4 bases and J by 8 bases, with 17 bases between the two germline ends. The CDR3 is 15 residues long. CDR1 MGHRA and CDR2 YSYEKL come from the germline V gene.

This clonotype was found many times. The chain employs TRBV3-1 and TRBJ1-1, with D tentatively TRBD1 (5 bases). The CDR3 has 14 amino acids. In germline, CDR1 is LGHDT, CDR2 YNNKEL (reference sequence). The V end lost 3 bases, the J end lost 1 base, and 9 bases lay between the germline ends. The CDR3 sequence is CASSQPDRNTEAFF. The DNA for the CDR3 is TGTGCCAGCAGCCAGCCAGACAGGAACACTGAAGCTTTCTTT.

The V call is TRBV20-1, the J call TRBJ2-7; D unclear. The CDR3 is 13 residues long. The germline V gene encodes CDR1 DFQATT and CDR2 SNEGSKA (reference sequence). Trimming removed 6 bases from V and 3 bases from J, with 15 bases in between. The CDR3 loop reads CSASRPSDYEQYF. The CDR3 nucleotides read TGCAGTGCCAGCAGGCCCTCAGACTACGAGCAGTACTTC.

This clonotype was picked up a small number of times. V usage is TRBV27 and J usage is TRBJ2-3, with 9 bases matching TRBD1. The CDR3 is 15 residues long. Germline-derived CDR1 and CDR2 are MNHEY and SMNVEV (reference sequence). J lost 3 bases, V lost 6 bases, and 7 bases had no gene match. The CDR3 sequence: CASSGTGYRTDTQYF. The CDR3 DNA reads TGTGCCAGCAGCGGGACAGGGTATCGTACAGATACGCAGTATTTT.

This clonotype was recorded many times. CDR3 sequence: CATMGREGNTGELFF. CDR3 coding DNA: TGTGCCACCATGGGCAGGGAAGGGAACACCGGGGAGCTGTTTTTT. V is TRBV24-1 and J is TRBJ2-2, with D tentatively TRBD1 (5 bases). The germline gives CDR1 KGHDR, CDR2 SFDVKD. The V end lost 8 bases, the J end lost 1 base, and 13 bases lay between the germline ends. The CDR3 extends over 15 amino acids.

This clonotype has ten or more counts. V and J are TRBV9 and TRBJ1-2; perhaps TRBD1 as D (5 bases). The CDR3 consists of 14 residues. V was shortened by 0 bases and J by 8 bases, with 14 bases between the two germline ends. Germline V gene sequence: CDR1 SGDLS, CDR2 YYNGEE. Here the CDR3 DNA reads TGTGCCAGCAGCGTAGTCGGGACGCCCCTCGGCTACACCTTC. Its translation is CASSVVGTPLGYTF.

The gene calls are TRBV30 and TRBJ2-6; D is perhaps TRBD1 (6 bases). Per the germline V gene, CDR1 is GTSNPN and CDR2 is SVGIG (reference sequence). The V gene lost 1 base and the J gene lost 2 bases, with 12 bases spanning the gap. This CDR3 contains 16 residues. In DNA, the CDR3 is TGTGCCTGGAGTGCGGCAAGGGGGACTGGGGCCAACGTCCTGACTTTC. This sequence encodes CAWSAARGTGANVLTF.

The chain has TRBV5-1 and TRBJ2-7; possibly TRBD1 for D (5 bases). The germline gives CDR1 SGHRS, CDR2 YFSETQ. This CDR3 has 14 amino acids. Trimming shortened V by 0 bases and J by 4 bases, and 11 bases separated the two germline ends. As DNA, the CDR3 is TGCGCCAGCAGCTTGGGACAGTCTAAATACGAGCAGTACTTC. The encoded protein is CASSLGQSKYEQYF.

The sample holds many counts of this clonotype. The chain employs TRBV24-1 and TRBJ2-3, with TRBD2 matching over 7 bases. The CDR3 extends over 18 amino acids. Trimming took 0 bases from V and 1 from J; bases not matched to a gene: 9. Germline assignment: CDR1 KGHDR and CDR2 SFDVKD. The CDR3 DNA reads TGTGCCACCAGTGATTTGGTAGCGGGCCCGGAGGGCACAGATACGCAGTATTTT. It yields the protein CATSDLVAGPEGTDTQYF.